A single sample gave rise to the 8 T cell receptor beta chains below, sequenced in a study of vaccination and CD4 T cells after COVID-19. These receptors lack a known antigen. Documented treatment: approximately nine-day PBMC culture with coronavirus spike peptide pools or control peptides (ViraFEST assay). Sequenced with the Oncomine TCR Beta short-read assay was DNA taken from cultured CD4+ T cells. In TCRdb, the PCR reads were re-called with MiXCR into one record per CDR3 protein. The sample has about 14,000 distinct CDR3 sequences, roughly 50% seen once; the top ten hold over 9.5%. This specimen was CD4+ T cells from blood, cultured in vitro, taken before SARS-CoV-2 vaccination. These receptors were obtained from a human donor who had recovered from COVID-19.

For the CDR3, the DNA is TGTGCCAGCGGACCAGGACTAGCTAACACCGGGGAGCTGTTTTTT. It translates to CASGPGLANTGELFF. V and J are TRBV11-2 and TRBJ2-2; TRBD2 agrees at 8 bases. Germline CDR1 and CDR2: SGHAT and FQNNGV. The CDR3 sequence is 15 residues long. With V trimmed by 8 bases and J by 2 bases, 7 bases remained unmatched.

The chain links TRBV19 to TRBJ2-5; 9 bases map to TRBD1. CDR3 length equals 15 residues. The trim removed 4 bases at V and 5 bases at J, leaving 8 bases unmatched. Germline loops: CDR1 LNHDA, CDR2 SQIVND (reference sequence). For the CDR3, the DNA is TGTGCCAGTAGTACCGGGACAGGGCTTGGGGAGACCCAGTACTTC. Translated: CASSTGTGLGETQYF.

This clonotype was observed once. V usage is TRBV20-1 and J usage is TRBJ1-1; D is ambiguous. Germline assignment: CDR1 DFQATT and CDR2 SNEGSKA (reference sequence). The V gene lost 1 base and the J gene lost 1 base, with 13 bases spanning the gap. There are 15 residues in the CDR3. The CDR3 loop reads CSARGRSGPNTEAFF. The CDR3 DNA reads TGCAGTGCTAGAGGTCGCTCGGGTCCGAACACTGAAGCTTTCTTT.

V gene TRBV5-1 combines with J gene TRBJ1-1, with D unclear. The V gene lost 0 bases and the J gene lost 0 bases, with 12 bases spanning the gap. Germline V lookup: CDR1 SGHRS, CDR2 YFSETQ. The CDR3 totals 16 residues. CDR3 coding DNA: TGCGCCAGCAGCTTGGCGACCGGGTCCATGAACACTGAAGCTTTCTTT. This translates into CASSLATGSMNTEAFF.

With respect to this clonotype: This is likely a read error, given that the CDR3 carries no conserved phenylalanine or tryptophan at its end. J is TRBJ2-5 and V is TRBV7-9; possibly TRBD1 for D (5 bases). Between the trimmed V and J ends, which lost 1 base and 0 bases, there was a span of 6 bases. Germline values: CDR1 SEHNR, CDR2 FQNEAQ (reference sequence). The CDR3 is made up of 14 amino acids. In DNA, the CDR3 is TGTGCCAGCAGCTTAGAGACAGACCAAGAGACCCAGTACCTC. Translating it yields CASSLETDQETQYL.

The chain recombines TRBV7-2 with TRBJ2-4; 12 nucleotides align to TRBD2. The CDR3 is 17 residues long. Germline V CDR1 and CDR2: SGHTA, FQGNSA. The V and J ends lost 1 base and 7 bases, in that order; junction bases with no gene match: 8. CDR3 in DNA: TGTGCCAGCAGCTTAGGGGCGGCTAGCGGGGGGGCGAACATTCAGTACTTC. Translated, it gives CASSLGAASGGANIQYF.

V and J are TRBV7-9 and TRBJ2-3; D remains ambiguous. The CDR3 extends over 14 amino acids. V was pared by 2 bases and J by 2 bases, with 8 bases between. CDR1 SEHNR and CDR2 FQNEAQ come from the germline V gene (reference sequence). This CDR3 is CASSLSQTTDTQYF. CDR3 nucleotide sequence: TGTGCCAGCAGCTTATCCCAGACCACAGATACGCAGTATTTT. Complete variable domain (other parts from reference TRBV7-9 and TRBJ2-3): DTGVSQNPRHKITKRGQNVTFRCDPISEHNRLYWYRQTLGQGPEFLTYFQNEAQLEKSRLLSDRFSAERPKGSFSTLEIQRTEQGDSAMYLCASSLSQTTDTQYFGPGTRLTVL.

This chain connects TRBV6-1 to TRBJ1-2; D might be TRBD1 (6 bases). With 6 bases removed from V and 3 bases from J, the gap between germline ends came to 17 bases. Germline loops: CDR1 MNHNS, CDR2 SASEGT. The length of the CDR3 is 15 residues. CDR3: CASRDHLGQHYGYTF. The CDR3 DNA reads as TGTGCCAGCAGAGACCATCTTGGACAGCACTATGGCTACACCTTC.